The 2 T cell receptor beta chains below were found in one sample sequenced in a study of shared clonotypes between healthy human individuals. Sequenced by immunoSEQ multiplex PCR; TCRdb stores in-frame clones only, minus some. The sample records millions of clones, 90% to 95% being singletons. In the naive CD8 group, cells lacked CD45RO and were positively selected for CCR7, so terminally differentiated effector memory CD45RA+ cells were left out. The sequenced material came from naive CD8+ T cells from PBMCs. These receptors all come from a man aged 18 to 29 in good health. Some clones in this sample may be carry-over from other donors' samples.

This chain uses TRBV13 with TRBJ2-1; TRBD2 is a possible D gene (5 bases). The ends were cut back, 2 bases at V and 0 bases at J, with 14 bases in the middle. This CDR3 comprises 17 residues. Germline-derived CDR1 and CDR2 are PRHDT and FYEKMQ (reference sequence). CDR3 in DNA: TGTGCCAGCAGCTTACTTACCGCGGGCAGCTCCTACAATGAGCAGTTCTTC. This encodes CASSLLTAGSSYNEQFF.

V usage is TRBV19 and J usage is TRBJ1-1; 7 bases map to TRBD1. V lost 5 bases and J lost 3; bases outside the gene matches: 3. The CDR3 extends over 13 amino acids. The germline V gene has CDR1 LNHDA and CDR2 SQIVND (reference sequence). CDR3 nucleotides: TGTGCCAGTAGTCAACAGGGGCACACTGAAGCTTTCTTT. It is translated as CASSQQGHTEAFF.